The rows below give T cell receptor beta chains drawn from one sample of a study of blood T cell repertoires in COVID-19. The repertoire was sequenced with immunoSEQ multiplex PCR; TCRdb's copy has only in-frame clones and lacks some. The sample records around 150,000 clones, roughly 80% being singletons. The sample comprised peripheral blood. The receptors stem from a woman aged 50 to 65 with active or convalescent COVID-19. CDR3s include the opening cysteine and the closing phenylalanine or tryptophan. A D gene is named only where the DNA matches it firmly.

. TRBV4-3 CASSQDGALTDTQYF
. TRBV7-3 CASSPRGGHDTEAFF
. TRBV6-2/TRBV6-3 CASSYPLTGNEEQFF
TRBD2 TRBV5-8 CASSLRGGGEQYF
. TRBV12-3/TRBV12-4 CASSPRRAGYTF
. TRBV3-1/TRBV3-2 CASKVGTWNTGELFF
TRBD1 TRBV6-6 CASSNRGGTEAFF
TRBD1 TRBV6-5 CASRGGTGSFNVLTF
TRBD2 TRBV7-9 CASSLASGRGYTQYF
TRBD1 TRBV7-2 CASSYGTGGASGYGYTF
TRBD1 TRBV5-1 CASRPETGRTNTEAFF
. TRBV4-3 CASSQDLQGWGSYGYTF
. TRBV10-3 CAIRQNRDTEKLFF
TRBD1 TRBV9 CASSLTGTGYEQYF
. TRBV6-5 CASSYYRNEQFF
TRBD1 TRBV11-3 CASSQAGQGSYEQYF
TRBD2 TRBV5-4 CASSSGLAGGLEQFF
. TRBV28 CASRLRGQPANYGYTF
TRBD1 TRBV6-1 CASSEQGARGRQYF
TRBD2 TRBV4-2 CASSHEGLVYF
. TRBV6-2/TRBV6-3 CASSPQRTVTGELFF
TRBD1 TRBV24-1 CATSDSGQGVRHQPQHF
. TRBV6-6 CASSQLQGWFSPLHF
. TRBV27 CASSLTGLKGTQYF
TRBD1 TRBV10-3 CATALGGGETQYF
TRBD1 TRBV3-1/TRBV3-2 CASSPVTGQGSPYNEQFF
TRBD2 TRBV7-2 CASSLGLGGVYF
. TRBV30 CAWKAGTNTGELFF
. TRBV7-9 CASTPRAETQYF
TRBD2 TRBV2 CASSEVAGSSGGQETQYF
. TRBV9 CASSSRAGLSTEAFF
. TRBV6-5 CASSYSRRRAGGELFF
. TRBV7-9 CASQSRTNEQYF
. TRBV3-1/TRBV3-2 CASSQGSPSRSPLHF
TRBD1 TRBV20-1 CSASDGGTGNSPLHF
. TRBV5-6 CASRPDSSNSPLHF
. TRBV5-1 CASSSGGVNTEAFF
. TRBV7-2 CASSRGAGALESPLHF
TRBD2 TRBV11-3 CASSLGGLAGGAGSYNEQFF
TRBD1 TRBV6-6 CASSHRDRFLYNSPLHF
. TRBV6-5 CASAPTGKVEAFF
TRBD2 TRBV7-3 CASSLAGTSGDNEQFF
TRBD1 TRBV19 CATAGTGGRTDTQYF
TRBD1 TRBV7-2 CASSLVRRGRGGYTF
TRBD1 TRBV7-2 CASSLGTGLTGELFF
. TRBV6-9 CASPQAESGNTIYF
TRBD1 TRBV7-2 CASSWTGGENQPQHF
TRBD2 TRBV6-5 CASRTSGVPGGELFF
TRBD1 TRBV28 CASSLSPTGSNQPQHF
. TRBV28 CASSLWGFEQYF